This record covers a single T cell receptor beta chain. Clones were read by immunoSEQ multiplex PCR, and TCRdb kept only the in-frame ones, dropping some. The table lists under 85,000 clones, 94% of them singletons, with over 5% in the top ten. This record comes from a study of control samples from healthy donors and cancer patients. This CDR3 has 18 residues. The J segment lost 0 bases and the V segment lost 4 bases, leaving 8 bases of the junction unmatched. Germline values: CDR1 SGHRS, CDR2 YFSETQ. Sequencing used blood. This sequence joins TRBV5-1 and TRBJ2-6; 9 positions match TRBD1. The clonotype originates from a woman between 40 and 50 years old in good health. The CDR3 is CASSPGTGMLSGANVLTF. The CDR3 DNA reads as TGCGCCAGCAGCCCCGGGACAGGGATGCTCTCTGGGGCCAACGTCCTGACTTTC.